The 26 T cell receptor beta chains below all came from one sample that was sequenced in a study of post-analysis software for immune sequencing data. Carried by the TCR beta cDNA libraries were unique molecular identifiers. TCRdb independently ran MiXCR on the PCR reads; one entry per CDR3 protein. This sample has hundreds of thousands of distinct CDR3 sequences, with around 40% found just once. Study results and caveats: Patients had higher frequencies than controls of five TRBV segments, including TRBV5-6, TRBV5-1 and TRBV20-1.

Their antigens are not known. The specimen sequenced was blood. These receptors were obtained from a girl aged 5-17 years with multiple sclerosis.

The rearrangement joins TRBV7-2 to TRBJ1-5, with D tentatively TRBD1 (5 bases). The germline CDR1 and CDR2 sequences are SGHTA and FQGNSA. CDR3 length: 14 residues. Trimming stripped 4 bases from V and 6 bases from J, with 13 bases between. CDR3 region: CASSSDSPRQPQHF. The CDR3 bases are TGTGCCAGCAGCTCCGACAGCCCCCGTCAGCCCCAGCATTTT.

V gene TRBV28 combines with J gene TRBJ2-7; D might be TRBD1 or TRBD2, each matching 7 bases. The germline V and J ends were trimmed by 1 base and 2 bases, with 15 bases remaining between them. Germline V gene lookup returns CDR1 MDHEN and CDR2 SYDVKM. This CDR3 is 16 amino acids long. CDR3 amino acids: CASSLLGGDRPYEQYF. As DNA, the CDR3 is TGTGCCAGCAGTTTATTGGGGGGGGACAGACCCTACGAGCAGTACTTC.

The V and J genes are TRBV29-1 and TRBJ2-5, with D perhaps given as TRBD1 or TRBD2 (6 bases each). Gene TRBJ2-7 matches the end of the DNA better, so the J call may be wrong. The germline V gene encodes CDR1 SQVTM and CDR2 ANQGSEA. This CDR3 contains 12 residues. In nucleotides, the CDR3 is TGCAGCGTTGGAGGGGGGAGGTACGAGCAGTACTTC. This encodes CSVGGGRYEQYF.

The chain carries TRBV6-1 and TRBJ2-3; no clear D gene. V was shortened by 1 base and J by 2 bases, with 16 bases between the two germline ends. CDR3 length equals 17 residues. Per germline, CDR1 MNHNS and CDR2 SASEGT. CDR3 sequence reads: CASSEVRMQPFTDTQYF. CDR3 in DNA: TGTGCCAGCAGTGAAGTGAGGATGCAACCATTCACAGATACGCAGTATTTT.

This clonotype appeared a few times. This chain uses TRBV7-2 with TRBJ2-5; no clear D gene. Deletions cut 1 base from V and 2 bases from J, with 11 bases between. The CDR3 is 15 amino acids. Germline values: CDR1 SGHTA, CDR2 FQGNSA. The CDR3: CASSLGILGQETQYF. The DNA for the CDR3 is TGTGCCAGCAGCTTAGGAATATTGGGGCAAGAGACCCAGTACTTC.

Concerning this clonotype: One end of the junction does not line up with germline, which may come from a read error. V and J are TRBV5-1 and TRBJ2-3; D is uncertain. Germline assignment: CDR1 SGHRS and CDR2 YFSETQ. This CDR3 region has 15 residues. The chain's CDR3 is CASSLAVQSTDAQYF. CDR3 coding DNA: TGCGCCAGCAGCTTGGCCGTACAGTCCACAGATGCGCAGTATTTT.

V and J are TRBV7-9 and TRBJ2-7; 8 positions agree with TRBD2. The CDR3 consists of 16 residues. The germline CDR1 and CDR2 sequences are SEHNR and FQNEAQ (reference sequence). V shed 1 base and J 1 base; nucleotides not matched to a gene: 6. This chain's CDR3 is CASSLERGRSSYEQYF. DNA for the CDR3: TGTGCCAGCAGCTTAGAACGCGGGAGGTCGTCCTACGAGCAGTACTTC.

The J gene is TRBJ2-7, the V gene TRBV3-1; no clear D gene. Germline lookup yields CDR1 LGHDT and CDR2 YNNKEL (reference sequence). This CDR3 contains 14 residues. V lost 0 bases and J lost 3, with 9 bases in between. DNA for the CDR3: TGTGCCAGCAGCCAAGATAGCAGGATCTACGAGCAGTACTTC. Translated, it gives CASSQDSRIYEQYF.

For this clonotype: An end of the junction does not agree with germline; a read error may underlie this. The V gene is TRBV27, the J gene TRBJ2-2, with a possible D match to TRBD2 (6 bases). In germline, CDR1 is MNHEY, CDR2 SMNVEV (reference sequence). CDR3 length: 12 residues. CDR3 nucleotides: TGTGCCAGCAGTCTCCCAACCGGGGGGCTGTTTTTT. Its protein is CASSLPTGGLFF.

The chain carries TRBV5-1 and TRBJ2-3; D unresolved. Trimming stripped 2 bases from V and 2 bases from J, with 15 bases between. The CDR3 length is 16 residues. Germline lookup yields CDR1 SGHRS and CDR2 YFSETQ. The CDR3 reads CASSFTKLAVTDTQYF. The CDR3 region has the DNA TGCGCCAGCAGCTTTACTAAACTGGCGGTCACAGATACGCAGTATTTT.

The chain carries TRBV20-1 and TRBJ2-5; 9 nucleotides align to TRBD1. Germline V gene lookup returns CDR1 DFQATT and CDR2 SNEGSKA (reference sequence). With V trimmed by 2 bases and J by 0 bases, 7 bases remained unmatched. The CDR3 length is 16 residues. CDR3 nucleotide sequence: TGCAGTGCTAGAAGATTCGGACAGGGGTACCAAGAGACCCAGTACTTC. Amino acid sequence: CSARRFGQGYQETQYF.

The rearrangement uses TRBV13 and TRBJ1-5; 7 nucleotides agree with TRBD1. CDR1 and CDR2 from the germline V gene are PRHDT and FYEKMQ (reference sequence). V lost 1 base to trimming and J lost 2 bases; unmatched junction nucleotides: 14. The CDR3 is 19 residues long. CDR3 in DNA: TGTGCCAGCAGCTTAGCAGGGGGTCGTGATCTTAATGGCAATCAGCCCCAGCATTTT. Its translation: CASSLAGGRDLNGNQPQHF. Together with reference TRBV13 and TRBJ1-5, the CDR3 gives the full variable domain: AAGVIQSPRHLIKEKRETATLKCYPIPRHDTVYWYQQGPGQDPQFLISFYEKMQSDKGSIPDRFSAQQFSDYHSELNMSSLELGDSALYFCASSLAGGRDLNGNQPQHFGDGTRLSIL.

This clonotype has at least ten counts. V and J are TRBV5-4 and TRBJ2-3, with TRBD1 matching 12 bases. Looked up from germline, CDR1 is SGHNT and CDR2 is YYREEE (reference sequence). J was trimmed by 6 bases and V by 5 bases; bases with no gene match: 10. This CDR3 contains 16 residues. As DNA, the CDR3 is TGTGCCAGCAGTTTAAATTCCGGGACAGGGGGCGATACGCAGTATTTT. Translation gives CASSLNSGTGGDTQYF.

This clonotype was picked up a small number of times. The CDR3 bases are TGTGCCAGCAGTTCTAGCATCGATGAGCAGTTCTTC. It specifies CASSSSIDEQFF. The chain links TRBV28 to TRBJ2-1; tentative D call: TRBD2 (5 bases). Germline CDR1 and CDR2: MDHEN and SYDVKM. The length of the CDR3 is 12 residues. Trimming left V 4 bases short and J 8 bases short, with 9 bases between.

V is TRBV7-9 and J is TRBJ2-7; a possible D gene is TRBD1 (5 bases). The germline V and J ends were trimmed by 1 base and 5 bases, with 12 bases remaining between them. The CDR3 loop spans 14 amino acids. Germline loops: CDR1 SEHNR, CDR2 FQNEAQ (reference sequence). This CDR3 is CASSLGGLDHEQYF. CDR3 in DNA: TGTGCCAGCAGCTTAGGGGGCCTAGACCACGAGCAGTACTTC.

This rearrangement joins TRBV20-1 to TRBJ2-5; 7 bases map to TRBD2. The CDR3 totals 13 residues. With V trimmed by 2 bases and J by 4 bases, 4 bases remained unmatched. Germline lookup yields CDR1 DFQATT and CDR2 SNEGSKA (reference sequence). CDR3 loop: CSARSGIGETQYF. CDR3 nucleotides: TGCAGTGCTAGAAGCGGGATAGGAGAGACCCAGTACTTC.

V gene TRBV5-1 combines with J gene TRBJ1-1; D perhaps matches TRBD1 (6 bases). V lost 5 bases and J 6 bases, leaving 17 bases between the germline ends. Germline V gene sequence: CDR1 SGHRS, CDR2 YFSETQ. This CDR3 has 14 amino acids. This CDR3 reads CASRNTGSPPEAFF. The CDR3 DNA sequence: TGCGCCAGCAGAAATACAGGGAGCCCCCCTGAAGCTTTCTTT.

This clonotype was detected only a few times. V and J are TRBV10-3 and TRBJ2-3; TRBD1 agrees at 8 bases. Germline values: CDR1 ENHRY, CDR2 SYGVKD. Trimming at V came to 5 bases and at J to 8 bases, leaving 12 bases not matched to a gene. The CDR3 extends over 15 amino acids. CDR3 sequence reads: CAISPRTGLAGTQYF. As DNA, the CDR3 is TGTGCCATCAGTCCTCGGACAGGGTTGGCAGGTACGCAGTATTTT.

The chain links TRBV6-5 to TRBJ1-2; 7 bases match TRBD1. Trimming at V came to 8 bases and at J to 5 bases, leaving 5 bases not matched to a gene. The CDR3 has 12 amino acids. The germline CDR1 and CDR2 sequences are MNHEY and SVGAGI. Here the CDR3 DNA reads TGTGCCAGCCGAGGGGGCGGGTATGGCTACACCTTC. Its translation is CASRGGGYGYTF.

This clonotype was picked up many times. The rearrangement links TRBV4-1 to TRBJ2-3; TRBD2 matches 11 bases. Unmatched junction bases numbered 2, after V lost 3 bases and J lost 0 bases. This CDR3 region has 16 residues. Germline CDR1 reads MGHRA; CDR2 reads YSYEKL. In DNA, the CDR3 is TGCGCCAGCAGCCAGGGACTAGCGGAAAGCACAGATACGCAGTATTTT. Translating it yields CASSQGLAESTDTQYF.

CDR3 coding DNA: TGCAGCGTACACCTAGCGGGAGCCAATGAGCAGTTCTTC. This codes for CSVHLAGANEQFF. J is TRBJ2-1 and V is TRBV29-1, with TRBD2 identical over 10 bases. Germline V lookup: CDR1 SQVTM, CDR2 ANQGSEA. The CDR3 runs 13 residues. Trimming took 6 bases from V and 6 from J; bases not matched to a gene: 5.

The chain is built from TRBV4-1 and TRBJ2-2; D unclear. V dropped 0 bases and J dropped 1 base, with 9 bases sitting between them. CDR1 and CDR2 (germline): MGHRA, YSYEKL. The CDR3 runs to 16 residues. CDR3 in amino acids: CASSQESRGNTGELFF. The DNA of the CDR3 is TGCGCCAGCAGCCAAGAGTCGCGCGGGAACACCGGGGAGCTGTTTTTT.

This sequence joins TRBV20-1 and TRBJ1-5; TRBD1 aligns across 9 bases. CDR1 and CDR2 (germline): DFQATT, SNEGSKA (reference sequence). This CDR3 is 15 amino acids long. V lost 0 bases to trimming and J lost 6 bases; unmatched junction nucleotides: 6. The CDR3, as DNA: TGCAGTGCTAGAGACTCCGGGACAGGGCGTCAGCCCCAGCATTTT. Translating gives CSARDSGTGRQPQHF.

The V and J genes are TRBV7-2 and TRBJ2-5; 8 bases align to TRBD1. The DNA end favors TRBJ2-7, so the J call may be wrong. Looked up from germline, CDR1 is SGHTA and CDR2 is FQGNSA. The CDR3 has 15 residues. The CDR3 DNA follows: TGTGCCAGCAGGCCAGGGGGCGCGAGGCTCTACGAGCAGTACTTC. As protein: CASRPGGARLYEQYF.

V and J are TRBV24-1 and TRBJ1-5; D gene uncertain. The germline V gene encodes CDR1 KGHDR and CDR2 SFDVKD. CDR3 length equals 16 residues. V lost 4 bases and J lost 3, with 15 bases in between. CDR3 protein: CATSESRTGNNQPQHF. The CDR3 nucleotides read TGTGCCACCAGTGAGAGTAGGACGGGAAACAATCAGCCCCAGCATTTT.

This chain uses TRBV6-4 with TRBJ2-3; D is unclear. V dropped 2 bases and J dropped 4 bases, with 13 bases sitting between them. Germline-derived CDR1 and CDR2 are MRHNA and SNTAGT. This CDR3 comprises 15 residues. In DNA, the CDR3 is TGTGCCAGCAGTGACGACGCGGAAGCCCCAGATACGCAGTATTTT. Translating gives CASSDDAEAPDTQYF.